These 20 T cell receptor beta chains originate from one sample sequenced in a study of T cells in women clearing cervical HPV infection. Clones were sequenced by immunoSEQ multiplex PCR, and TCRdb holds only the in-frame ones, with some missing. In all, the sample yields over 45,000 clones. The sample comprised blood buffy coat. The receptors originated from a woman between 18 and 69 years old with a cervical HPV16 infection that either progressed to CIN3+ or cleared (not recorded which).

Details on this clone: The CDR3 end is not reached by the read, which stops 3 residues before it; the germline J gene fills it in. The J gene is TRBJ1-1, the V gene TRBV5-4; perhaps TRBD1 as D (6 bases). CDR1 and CDR2 from the germline V gene are SGHNT and YYREEE (reference sequence). The CDR3 is 16 amino acids. Here the CDR3 reads CASSTYSGADPLPAFF. CDR3 bases read: TGTGCCAGCAGCACATACTCAGGGGCGGACCCTTTGCCA.

As concerns this clone: The CDR3 end is not reached by the read, which stops 3 residues before it; the germline J gene fills it in. The V gene is TRBV5-4, the J gene TRBJ2-7; weak D call: TRBD1 (6 bases). The CDR3 spans 12 residues. The germline V and J ends were trimmed by 6 bases and 5 bases, with 12 bases remaining between them. Germline lookup yields CDR1 SGHNT and CDR2 YYREEE (reference sequence). Here the CDR3 reads CASKEGQHEQYF. The sequenced part of the CDR3 DNA is TGTGCCAGCAAAGAAGGACAGCACGAG.

The CDR3 sequence is CASSAFGTSGTYEQYF. Partial CDR3 DNA: TGTGCCAGTAGTGCCTTTGGGACTAGCGGTACCTACGAG. V gene TRBV19 combines with J gene TRBJ2-7; TRBD2 agrees at 11 bases. The DNA ends 3 residues before the CDR3 does, and the rest of the CDR3 is filled in from the germline J gene. Germline CDR1 reads LNHDA; CDR2 reads SQIVND (reference sequence). Unmatched junction bases numbered 8, after V lost 5 bases and J lost 2 bases. The CDR3 consists of 16 residues.

As for this clone: Sequencing ends 3 residues short of the CDR3 end; the germline J gene provides the rest. This chain joins TRBV6-2 or TRBV6-3 and TRBJ1-6; weak D call: TRBD1 (6 bases). Per germline, CDR1 MNHEY and CDR2 SVGEGT. The ends were cut back, 2 bases at V and 8 bases at J, with 16 bases in the middle. The CDR3 covers 16 residues. The covered CDR3 bases are TGTGCCAGCAGTTACCCGGGACACTCATTGGATTCACCC. It encodes CASSYPGHSLDSP. The full CDR3 reads CASSYPGHSLDSPLHF.

With respect to this clone: The CDR3 end is not reached by the read, which stops 3 residues before it; the germline J gene fills it in. The J gene is TRBJ2-2, the V gene TRBV30; D perhaps matches TRBD2 (6 bases). CDR3 length equals 13 residues. Trimming pared 3 bases from V and 3 bases from J, leaving 8 bases between. The V gene's germline CDR1 is GTSNPN and CDR2 SVGIG (reference sequence). CDR3 sequence: CAWSREDTGELFF. The CDR3 DNA, read in part, is TGTGCCTGGAGCAGGGAGGACACCGGGGAG.

With respect to this clone: With the read ending 3 residues before the CDR3 end, the germline J gene is used to fill in that end. This chain links TRBV7-9 with TRBJ2-1; 11 bases line up with TRBD1. The CDR3 is 15 residues long. The J segment lost 9 bases and the V segment lost 7 bases, leaving 11 bases of the junction unmatched. The V gene's germline CDR1 is SEHNR and CDR2 FQNEAQ (reference sequence). Partial CDR3 DNA: TGTGCCAGCATCCACTCCCCGGGACAGGGGGGTGAG. This sequence encodes CASIHSPGQGGE. The CDR3 in its entirety is CASIHSPGQGGEQFF.

About this clone: The read terminates 3 residues ahead of where the CDR3 ends, so the germline J gene completes it. V gene TRBV12-3 or TRBV12-4 combines with J gene TRBJ2-7, with D possibly TRBD1 on 5 matching bases. This CDR3 is built from 14 residues. V lost 7 bases and J 0 bases, leaving 13 bases between the germline ends. The DNA read from the CDR3 is TGTGCCAGCACTCTTTCCCAGGGCTCCTACGAG. Encoded protein: CASTLSQGSYE. The entire CDR3 sequence reads CASTLSQGSYEQYF.

To note about this clone: This sample also contains other DNA sequences that code for the same CDR3. The CDR3 sequence: CASPPRRVRGGATDTQYF. The sequenced part of the CDR3 DNA is TGTGCCAGCCCCCCCCGCCGGGTCCGGGGGGGGGCCACAGATACG. The rearrangement links TRBV18 to TRBJ2-3, with TRBD2 matching over 8 bases. Read sequence stops 3 residues before the CDR3 end, and the germline J gene provides the missing end. The CDR3 covers 18 residues. Germline CDR1 and CDR2: KGHSH and LQKENI. V trimming: 8 bases; J trimming: 2 bases; junction bases outside the gene matches: 18.

CDR3 protein: CSAPRSAGGPYEQYF. CDR3 DNA (partial): TGCAGTGCTCCACGCTCGGCGGGGGGCCCCTACGAG. The chain has TRBV20-1 and TRBJ2-7; 8 nucleotides match TRBD2. The CDR3 end lies 3 residues beyond the end of the read and is filled in from the germline J gene. CDR1 DFQATT and CDR2 SNEGSKA come from the germline V gene (reference sequence). Losses at the gene ends were 5 bases for V and 2 bases for J; bases not matched to a gene: 11. The CDR3 contains 15 residues.

About this clone itself: The read halts 3 residues ahead of the CDR3 end, with the missing end drawn from the germline J gene. The V gene is TRBV5-1, the J gene TRBJ2-5; 8 nucleotides align to TRBD2. Germline-derived CDR1 and CDR2 are SGHRS and YFSETQ. Losses at the gene ends were 3 bases for V and 5 bases for J; bases not matched to a gene: 6. The CDR3 totals 14 residues. CDR3 bases read: TGCGCCAGCAGCTCAACGGGGGGGCCGGAGACC. Translation gives CASSSTGGPET. Given in full, the CDR3 is CASSSTGGPETQYF.

Turning to this clone: The read ends 3 residues before the CDR3 terminus; that terminus is restored from the germline J gene. V and J are TRBV7-6 and TRBJ2-1; 7 bases match TRBD1. With V trimmed by 2 bases and J by 0 bases, 7 bases remained unmatched. CDR3 length equals 17 residues. CDR1 and CDR2 from the germline V gene are SGHVS and FNYEAQ. The sequenced CDR3 bases are TGTGCCAGCAGCTTATCAGGGGGTGGGAACTCCTACAATGAG. Residues: CASSLSGGGNSYNE. The whole CDR3 sequence is CASSLSGGGNSYNEQFF.

CDR3 protein: CASSSQVTDTQYF. The DNA read from the CDR3 is TGTGCCAGCAGCTCCCAGGTCACAGATACG. The chain has TRBV5-4 and TRBJ2-3; no clear D. The read stops 3 residues short of the end of the CDR3; the missing end is completed from the germline J gene. V was shortened by 3 bases and J by 2 bases, with 7 bases between the two germline ends. The germline gives CDR1 SGHNT, CDR2 YYREEE (reference sequence). This CDR3 region has 13 residues.

The CDR3 is CSARGSTGSSSYEQYF. The DNA read from the CDR3 is TGCAGTGCTAGAGGGTCGACAGGGAGTAGCTCCTACGAG. V gene TRBV20-1 combines with J gene TRBJ2-7; 7 bases line up with TRBD1. The read comes to an end 3 residues before the CDR3 does, leaving the germline J gene to fill in the end. The V gene's germline CDR1 is DFQATT and CDR2 SNEGSKA (reference sequence). V gave up 1 base and J gave up 0 bases; unmatched junction bases: 9. This CDR3 is 16 amino acids long.

Worth noting for this clone: The read terminates 3 residues before the CDR3 end, so the remaining end is supplied by the germline J gene. This sequence joins TRBV18 and TRBJ2-7, with 9 bases that match TRBD1. J lost 1 base, V lost 3 bases, and 7 bases had no gene match. Germline CDR1 reads KGHSH; CDR2 reads LQKENI. There are 16 residues in the CDR3. This chain's CDR3 is CASSPPDRGPSYEQYF. The DNA read from the CDR3 is TGTGCCAGCTCACCGCCGGACAGGGGACCTTCCTACGAG.

With respect to this clone: The read ends 3 residues before the CDR3 terminus; that terminus is restored from the germline J gene. The V and J genes are TRBV7-3 and TRBJ2-3; a possible D gene is TRBD1 (6 bases). The V end was cut by 5 bases, the J end by 5 bases, with 8 bases between. CDR1 is SGHTA, CDR2 FQGTGA, per germline. The CDR3 sequence is 12 residues long. The part of the CDR3 DNA that was read is TGTGCCAGCAGCCAACAGGGAGATACG. Translation: CASSQQGDT. The entire CDR3 protein reads CASSQQGDTQYF.

In regard to this clone: The read comes to an end 3 residues before the CDR3 does, leaving the germline J gene to fill in the end. The rearrangement joins TRBV27 to TRBJ1-5; 7 nucleotides align to TRBD1. The CDR3 spans 17 residues. V was pared by 6 bases and J by 8 bases, with 19 bases of the junction left unmatched. Germline lookup yields CDR1 MNHEY and CDR2 SMNVEV (reference sequence). The CDR3 is CASSTGVVSDVWKPQHF. CDR3 DNA (partial): TGTGCCAGCAGCACAGGGGTAGTCTCGGATGTGTGGAAGCCC.

About this clone: The read stops 3 residues short of the end of the CDR3; the missing end is completed from the germline J gene. This chain connects TRBV4-1 to TRBJ1-2; perhaps TRBD1 as D (6 bases). This CDR3 comprises 14 residues. Germline values: CDR1 MGHRA, CDR2 YSYEKL. V lost 6 bases and J 4 bases, leaving 15 bases between the germline ends. CDR3 residues: CASRNPGARYGYTF. CDR3 DNA (partial): TGCGCCAGCAGAAACCCAGGGGCCCGCTATGGC.

Worth noting for this clone: The read ends 3 residues before the CDR3 terminus; that terminus is restored from the germline J gene. The chain recombines TRBV7-6 with TRBJ2-7; 9 nucleotides match TRBD1. The CDR3 has 16 amino acids. Germline assignment: CDR1 SGHVS and CDR2 FNYEAQ. Trimming at V came to 0 bases and at J to 3 bases, leaving 6 bases not matched to a gene. The CDR3 bases that were read are TGTGCCAGCAGCTTAGCGCCCGGACAGGGGATCTACGAG. It specifies CASSLAPGQGIYE. The whole CDR3 region reads CASSLAPGQGIYEQYF.

Details on this clone: The CDR3 extends 3 residues past the end of the read, so its final part is completed from the germline J gene. The V gene is TRBV7-8, the J gene TRBJ2-5; unclear D gene. This CDR3 is 13 amino acids long. Germline values: CDR1 SGHVS, CDR2 FQNEAQ. The germline V and J ends were trimmed by 1 base and 2 bases, with 5 bases remaining between them. The CDR3 loop reads CASSLGRQETQYF. The part of the CDR3 DNA that was read is TGTGCCAGCAGCTTAGGCCGGCAAGAGACC.

In the case of this clone: The sequenced fragment ends 3 residues before the CDR3 boundary, so the rest is inferred from the germline J gene. The V gene is TRBV30, the J gene TRBJ1-2, with D possibly being TRBD1 (6 bases). Trimming removed 3 bases from V and 6 bases from J, with 14 bases in between. In germline, CDR1 is GTSNPN, CDR2 SVGIG (reference sequence). This CDR3 has 13 residues. The sequenced CDR3 bases are TGTGCCTGGAGCACAGGGAACGATCATGGC. Translated: CAWSTGNDHG. The complete CDR3 reads CAWSTGNDHGYTF.